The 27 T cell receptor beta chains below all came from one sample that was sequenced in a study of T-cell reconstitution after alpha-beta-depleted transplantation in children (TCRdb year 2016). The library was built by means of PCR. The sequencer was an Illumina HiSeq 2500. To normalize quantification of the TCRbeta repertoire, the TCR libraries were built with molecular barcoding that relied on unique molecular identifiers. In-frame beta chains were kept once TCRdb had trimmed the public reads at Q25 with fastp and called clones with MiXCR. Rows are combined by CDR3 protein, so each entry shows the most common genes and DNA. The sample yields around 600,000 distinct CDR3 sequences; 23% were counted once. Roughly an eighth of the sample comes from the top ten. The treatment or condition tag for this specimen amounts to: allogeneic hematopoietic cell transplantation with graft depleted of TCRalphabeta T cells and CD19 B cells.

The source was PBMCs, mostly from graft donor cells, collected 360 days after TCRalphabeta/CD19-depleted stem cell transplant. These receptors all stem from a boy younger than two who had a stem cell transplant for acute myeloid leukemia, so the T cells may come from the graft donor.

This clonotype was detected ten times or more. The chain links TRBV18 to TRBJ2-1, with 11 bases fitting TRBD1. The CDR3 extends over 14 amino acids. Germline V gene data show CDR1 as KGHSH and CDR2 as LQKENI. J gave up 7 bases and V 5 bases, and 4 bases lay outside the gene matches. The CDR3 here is CASSFRDRGNEQFF. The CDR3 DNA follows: TGTGCCAGCTCATTCCGGGACAGGGGGAATGAGCAGTTCTTC. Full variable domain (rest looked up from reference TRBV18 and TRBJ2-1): NAGVMQNPRHLVRRRGQEARLRCSPMKGHSHVYWYRQLPEEGLKFMVYLQKENIIDESGMPKERFSAEFPKEGPSILRIQQVVRGDSAAYFCASSFRDRGNEQFFGPGTRLTVL.

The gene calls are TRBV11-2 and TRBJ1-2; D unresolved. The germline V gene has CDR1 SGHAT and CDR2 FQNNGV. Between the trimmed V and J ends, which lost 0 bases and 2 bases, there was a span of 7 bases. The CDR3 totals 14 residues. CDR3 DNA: TGTGCCAGCAGCTTAGAGCCCGCGAACTATGGCTACACCTTC. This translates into CASSLEPANYGYTF.

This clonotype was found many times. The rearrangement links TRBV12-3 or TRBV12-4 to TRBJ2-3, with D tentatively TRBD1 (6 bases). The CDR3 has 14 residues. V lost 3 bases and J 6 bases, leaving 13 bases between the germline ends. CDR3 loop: CASSFRQDLDTQYF. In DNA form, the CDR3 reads TGTGCCAGCAGTTTCAGACAGGACCTGGATACGCAGTATTTT.

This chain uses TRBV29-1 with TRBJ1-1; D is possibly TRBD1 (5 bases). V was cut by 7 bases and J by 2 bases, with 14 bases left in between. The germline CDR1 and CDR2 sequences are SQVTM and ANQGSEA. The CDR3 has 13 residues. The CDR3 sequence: CSGLGGVNTEAFF. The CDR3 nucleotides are TGCAGCGGTCTGGGGGGGGTTAACACTGAAGCTTTCTTT.

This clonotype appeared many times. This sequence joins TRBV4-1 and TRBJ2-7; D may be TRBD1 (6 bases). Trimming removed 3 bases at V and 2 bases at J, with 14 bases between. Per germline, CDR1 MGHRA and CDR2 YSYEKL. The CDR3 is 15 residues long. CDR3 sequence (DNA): TGCGCCAGCAGCCATACACCGGGACACCCCTACGAGCAGTACGTC. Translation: CASSHTPGHPYEQYV.

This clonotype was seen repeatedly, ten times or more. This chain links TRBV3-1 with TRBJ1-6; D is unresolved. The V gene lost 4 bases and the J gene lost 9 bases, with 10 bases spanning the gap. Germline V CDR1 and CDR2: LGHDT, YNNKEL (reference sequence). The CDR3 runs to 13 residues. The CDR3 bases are TGTGCCAGCAGCCCGACCTATGGTTCACCCCTCCACTTT. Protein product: CASSPTYGSPLHF.

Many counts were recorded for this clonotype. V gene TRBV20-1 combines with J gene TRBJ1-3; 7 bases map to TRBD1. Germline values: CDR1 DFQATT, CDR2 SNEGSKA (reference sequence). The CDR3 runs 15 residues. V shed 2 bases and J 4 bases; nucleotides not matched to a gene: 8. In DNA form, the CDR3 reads TGCAGTGCTAGAACCGCGACAGGGCTCGGAAACACCATATATTTT. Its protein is CSARTATGLGNTIYF.

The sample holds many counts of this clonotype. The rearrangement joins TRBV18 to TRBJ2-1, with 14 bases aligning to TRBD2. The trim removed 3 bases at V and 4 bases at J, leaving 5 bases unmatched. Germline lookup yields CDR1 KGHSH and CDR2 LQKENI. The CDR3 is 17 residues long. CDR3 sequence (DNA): TGTGCCAGCTCACCCGGGACTAGCGGGGGACAATACAATGAGCAGTTCTTC. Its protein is CASSPGTSGGQYNEQFF. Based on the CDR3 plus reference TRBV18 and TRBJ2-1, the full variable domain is NAGVMQNPRHLVRRRGQEARLRCSPMKGHSHVYWYRQLPEEGLKFMVYLQKENIIDESGMPKERFSAEFPKEGPSILRIQQVVRGDSAAYFCASSPGTSGGQYNEQFFGPGTRLTVL.

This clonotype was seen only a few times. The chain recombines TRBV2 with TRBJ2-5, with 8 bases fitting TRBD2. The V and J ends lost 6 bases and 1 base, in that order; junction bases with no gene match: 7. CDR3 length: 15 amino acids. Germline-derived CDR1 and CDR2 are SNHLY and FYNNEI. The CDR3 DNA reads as TGTGCCAGCAGACAAGCGGGGGCTCCCCAAGAGACCCAGTACTTC. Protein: CASRQAGAPQETQYF.

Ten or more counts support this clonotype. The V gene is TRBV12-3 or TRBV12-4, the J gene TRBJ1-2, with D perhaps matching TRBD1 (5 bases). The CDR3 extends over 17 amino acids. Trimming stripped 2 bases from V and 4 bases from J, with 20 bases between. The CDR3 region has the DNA TGTGCCAGCAGTTTACCCGTACAGGAGACTCCGACCTATGGCTACACCTTC. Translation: CASSLPVQETPTYGYTF.

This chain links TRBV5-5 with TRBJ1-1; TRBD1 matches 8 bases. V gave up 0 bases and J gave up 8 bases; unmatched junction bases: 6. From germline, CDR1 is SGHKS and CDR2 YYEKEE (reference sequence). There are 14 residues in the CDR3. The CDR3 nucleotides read TGTGCCAGCAGCTTGGTGCCGGACAGGGTAGAAGCTTTCTTT. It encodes CASSLVPDRVEAFF.

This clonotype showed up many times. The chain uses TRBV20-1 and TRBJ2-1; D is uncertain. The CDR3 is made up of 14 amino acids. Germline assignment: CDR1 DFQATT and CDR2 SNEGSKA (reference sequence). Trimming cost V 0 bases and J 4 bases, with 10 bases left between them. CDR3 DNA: TGCAGTGCTAGAGAGTTGGACGGTTACAATGAGCAGTTCTTC. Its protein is CSARELDGYNEQFF.

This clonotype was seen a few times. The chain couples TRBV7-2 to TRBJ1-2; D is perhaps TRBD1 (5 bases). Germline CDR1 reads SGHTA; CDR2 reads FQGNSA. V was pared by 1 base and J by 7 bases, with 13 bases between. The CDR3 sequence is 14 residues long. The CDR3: CASSLGQGYSGYTF. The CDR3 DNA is TGTGCCAGCAGCTTAGGGCAGGGCTATAGTGGCTACACCTTC.

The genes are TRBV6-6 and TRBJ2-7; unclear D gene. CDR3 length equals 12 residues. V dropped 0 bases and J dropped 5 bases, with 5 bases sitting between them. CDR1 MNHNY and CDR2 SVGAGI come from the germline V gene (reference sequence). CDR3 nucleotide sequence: TGTGCCAGCAGTTACTCGGGTGACGAGCAGTACGTC. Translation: CASSYSGDEQYV.

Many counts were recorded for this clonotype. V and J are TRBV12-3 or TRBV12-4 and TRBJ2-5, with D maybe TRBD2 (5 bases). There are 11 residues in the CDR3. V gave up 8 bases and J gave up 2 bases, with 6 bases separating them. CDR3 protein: CASRDQETQYF. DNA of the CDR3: TGTGCCAGCCGGGATCAAGAGACCCAGTACTTC.

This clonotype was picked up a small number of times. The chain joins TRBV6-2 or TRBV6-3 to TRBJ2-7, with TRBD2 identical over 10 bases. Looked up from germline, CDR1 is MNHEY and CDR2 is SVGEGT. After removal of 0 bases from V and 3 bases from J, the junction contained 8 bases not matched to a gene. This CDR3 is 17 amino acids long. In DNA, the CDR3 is TGTGCCAGCAGTTACTCGATAGTAGCGGGGGGCAACTACGAGCAGTACGTC. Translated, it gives CASSYSIVAGGNYEQYV.

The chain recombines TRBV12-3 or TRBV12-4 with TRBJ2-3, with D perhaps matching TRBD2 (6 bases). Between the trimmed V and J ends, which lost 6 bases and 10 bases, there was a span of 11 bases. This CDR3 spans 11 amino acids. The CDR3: CASSRGNPQYF. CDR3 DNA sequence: TGTGCCAGCAGCCGCGGGAACCCGCAGTATTTT.

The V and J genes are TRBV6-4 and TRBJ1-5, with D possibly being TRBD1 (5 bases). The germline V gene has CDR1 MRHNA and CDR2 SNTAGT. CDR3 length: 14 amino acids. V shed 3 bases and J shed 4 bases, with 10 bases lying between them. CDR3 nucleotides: TGTGCCAGCAGTGAGCAGGGTGGAAATCAGCCCCAGCATTTT. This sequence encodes CASSEQGGNQPQHF.

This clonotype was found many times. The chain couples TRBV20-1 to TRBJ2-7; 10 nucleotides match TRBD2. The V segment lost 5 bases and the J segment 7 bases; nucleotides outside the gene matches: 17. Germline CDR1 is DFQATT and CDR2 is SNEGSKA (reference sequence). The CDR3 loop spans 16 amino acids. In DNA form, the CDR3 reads TGCAGTGCTTTTCTTCCAGGGCTAGCGGGGGCTGGTGAGCAGTACGTC. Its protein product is CSAFLPGLAGAGEQYV.

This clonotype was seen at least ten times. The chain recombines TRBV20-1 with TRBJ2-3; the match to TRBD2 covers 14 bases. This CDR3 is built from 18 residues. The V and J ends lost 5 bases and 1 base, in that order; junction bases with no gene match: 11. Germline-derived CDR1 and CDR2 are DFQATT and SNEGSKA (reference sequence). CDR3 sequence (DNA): TGCAGTGCTGGCCAGACTAGCGGGGGGGCTCTAGGCACAGATACGCAGTATTTT. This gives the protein CSAGQTSGGALGTDTQYF.

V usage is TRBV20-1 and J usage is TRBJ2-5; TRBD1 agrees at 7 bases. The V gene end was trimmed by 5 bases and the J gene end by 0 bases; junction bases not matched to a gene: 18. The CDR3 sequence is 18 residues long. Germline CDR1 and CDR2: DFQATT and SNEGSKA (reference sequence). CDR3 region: CSAPSSRGGLGYQETQYF. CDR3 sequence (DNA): TGCAGTGCTCCTTCAAGTCGAGGGGGCTTAGGGTACCAAGAGACCCAGTACTTC.

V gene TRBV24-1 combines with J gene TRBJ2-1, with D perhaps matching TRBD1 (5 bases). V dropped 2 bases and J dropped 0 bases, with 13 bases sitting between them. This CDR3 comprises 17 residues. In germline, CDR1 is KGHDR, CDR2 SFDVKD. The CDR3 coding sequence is TGTGCCACCAGTGATTCGACAGCCTCTAACTCCTACAATGAGCAGTTCTTC. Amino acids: CATSDSTASNSYNEQFF.

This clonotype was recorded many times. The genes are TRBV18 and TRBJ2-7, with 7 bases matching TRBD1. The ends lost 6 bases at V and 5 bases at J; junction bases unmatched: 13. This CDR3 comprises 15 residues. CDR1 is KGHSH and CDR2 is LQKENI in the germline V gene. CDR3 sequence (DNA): TGTGCCAGCTCCCCTGGTTTAGACAGGGACAACGAGCAGTACGTC. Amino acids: CASSPGLDRDNEQYV.

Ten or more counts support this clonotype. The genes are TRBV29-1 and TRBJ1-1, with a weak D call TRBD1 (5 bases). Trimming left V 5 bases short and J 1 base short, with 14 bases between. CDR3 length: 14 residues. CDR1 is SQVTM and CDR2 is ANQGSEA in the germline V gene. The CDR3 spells CSVQGGNRNTEAFF. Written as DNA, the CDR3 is TGCAGCGTTCAGGGAGGGAATAGGAACACTGAAGCTTTCTTT.

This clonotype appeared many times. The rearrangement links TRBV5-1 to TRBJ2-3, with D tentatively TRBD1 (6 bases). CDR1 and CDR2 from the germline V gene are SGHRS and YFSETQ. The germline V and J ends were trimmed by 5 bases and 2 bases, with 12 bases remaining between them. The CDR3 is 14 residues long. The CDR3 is CASRTTGPTDTQYF. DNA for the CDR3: TGCGCCAGCAGGACAACAGGGCCCACAGATACGCAGTATTTT.

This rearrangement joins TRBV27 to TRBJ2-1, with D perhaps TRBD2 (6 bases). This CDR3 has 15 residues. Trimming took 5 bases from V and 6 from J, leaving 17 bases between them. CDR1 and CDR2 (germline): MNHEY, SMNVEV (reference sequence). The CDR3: CASSPRMGTPNEQFF. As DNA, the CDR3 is TGTGCCAGCAGTCCAAGGATGGGGACTCCCAATGAGCAGTTCTTC.

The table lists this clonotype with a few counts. CDR3 nucleotides: TGTGCCAGCGGGGGGGGCGGAACCAGCACAGATACGCAGTATTTT. It codes for CASGGGGTSTDTQYF. This chain joins TRBV28 and TRBJ2-3, with a tentative D call TRBD2 (7 bases). This CDR3 contains 15 residues. V gave up 8 bases and J gave up 0 bases, with 15 bases separating them. Germline CDR1 MDHEN, CDR2 SYDVKM.